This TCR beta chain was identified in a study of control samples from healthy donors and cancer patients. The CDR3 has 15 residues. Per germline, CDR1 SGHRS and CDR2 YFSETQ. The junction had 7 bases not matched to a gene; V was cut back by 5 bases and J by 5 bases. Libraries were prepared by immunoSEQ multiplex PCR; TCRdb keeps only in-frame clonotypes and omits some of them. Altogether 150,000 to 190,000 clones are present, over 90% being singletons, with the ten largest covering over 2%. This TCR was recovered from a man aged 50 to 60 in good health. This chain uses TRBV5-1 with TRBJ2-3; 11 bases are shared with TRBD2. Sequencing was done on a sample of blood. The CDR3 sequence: CASSLAGGPGDTQYF. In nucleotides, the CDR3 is TGCGCCAGCAGTTTAGCGGGAGGGCCGGGAGATACGCAGTATTTT.